Listed below are T cell receptor beta chains from one sample, sequenced in a study of PD-L1 blockade in urothelial cancer. Only in-frame clones appear in the TCRdb table, and some are missing; sequencing was by immunoSEQ multiplex PCR. The data show just under 45,000 clones, with 88% seen just once and 13% to 15% held by the top ten. Source: PBMCs, taken around atezolizumab (anti-PD-L1) treatment. These receptors all stem from an older woman with urothelial cancer. CDR3s leave out the opening cysteine and the closing phenylalanine or tryptophan.

TRBJ2-3	TRBV20-1	SAHSGDTQY
TRBJ1-1	TRBV2	ASSEEGDTEAF
TRBJ1-3	TRBV19	ASSTAGNTIY
TRBJ1-3	TRBV4-3	ASSQVGGLGNTIY
TRBJ2-2	TRBV5-8	ASSFGQLNTGELF
TRBJ2-1	TRBV2	ASNQGNEQF
TRBJ1-2	TRBV2	ASIGQGYGYT
TRBJ1-4	TRBV7-9	ASSSSQVWEKLF
TRBJ2-7	TRBV7-9	ASSPIGDTNSYEQY
TRBJ1-4	TRBV2	ASSPGTSREKLF
TRBJ2-7	TRBV7-9	ASSLALLAGVGEQY
TRBJ2-5	TRBV27	ASSPPPPGETQY
TRBJ1-3	TRBV28	ASSFLASSGNTIY
TRBJ2-2	TRBV5-4	ASSLEAWTGELF
TRBJ2-1	TRBV9	ASSGGGPGRGIRDEQF
TRBJ2-7	TRBV7-9	ASSQQGPSYEQY
TRBJ1-2	TRBV4-1	ASSHDREVYGYT
TRBJ2-1	TRBV28	ASSRAGSFTYNEQF
TRBJ2-3	TRBV2	ASSEALGTRSRTDTQY